This T cell receptor (beta chain) was sequenced during a study of T cell responses to AZD1222 COVID-19 vaccine. Findings and caveats of the study: Donors were chiefly white British, with a greater number of females, and clonal diversity was perhaps underestimated.

Points on this clone: The antigen is unknown.

The assay was immunoSEQ multiplex PCR, and TCRdb's table has in-frame clones only and misses some. The sample lists roughly 95,000 clones; 90% to 95% were seen once. This sequence was found in an adult who received the AZD1222 COVID-19 vaccine. The specimen comprised peripheral blood, sampled 28 days after the second AZD1222 dose.

CDR3 DNA sequence: TGTGCCAGCAGCCGGCAAACTACTGAAGCTTTCTTT. Its protein is CASSRQTTEAFF. The V and J genes are TRBV14 and TRBJ1-1; D is unresolved. The CDR3 is 12 amino acids. V lost 4 bases to trimming and J lost 5 bases, with 8 bases between them. Germline CDR1 reads SGHDN; CDR2 reads FVKESK.